This T cell receptor (beta chain) was documented in a study of blood T cell repertoires in COVID-19. Study summary: T cells, B-cell-depleted T cells, or PBMCs supplied cDNA or gDNA.

Under the authors' procedure: The authors estimated nucleated cell counts from reference gene primer amplification. Method: immunoSEQ multiplex PCR; TCRdb's copy keeps in-frame clones and lacks some. V, J and clone size are taken as reported in that table, and D and trimming were inferred from the DNA itself. The data show some 400,000 clones, 90% seen once. V was pared by 5 bases and J by 2 bases, with 17 bases of the junction left unmatched. The germline CDR1 and CDR2 sequences are MNHEY and SMNVEV (reference sequence). CDR3 length: 19 amino acids. V is TRBV27 and J is TRBJ1-5; 8 nucleotides align to TRBD1. The sequenced material came from peripheral blood. The receptor was isolated from a man in his late teens or twenties with active or convalescent COVID-19. This CDR3 reads CASSPYPPRTGTGNQPQHF. In DNA form, the CDR3 reads TGTGCCAGCAGTCCCTACCCTCCCCGGACAGGGACGGGCAATCAGCCCCAGCATTTT.